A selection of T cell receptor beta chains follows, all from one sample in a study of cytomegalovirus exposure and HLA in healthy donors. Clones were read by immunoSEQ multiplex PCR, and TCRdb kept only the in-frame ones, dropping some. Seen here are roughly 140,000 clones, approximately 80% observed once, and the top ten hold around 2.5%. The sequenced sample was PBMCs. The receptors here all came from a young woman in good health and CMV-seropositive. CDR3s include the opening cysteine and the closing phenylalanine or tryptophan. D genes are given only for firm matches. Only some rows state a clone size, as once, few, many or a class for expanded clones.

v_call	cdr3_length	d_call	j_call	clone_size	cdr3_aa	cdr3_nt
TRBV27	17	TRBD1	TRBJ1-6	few	CASSPDRDRVLDSPLHF	TGTGCCAGCAGCCCAGACCGGGACAGGGTTCTGGATTCACCCCTCCACTTT
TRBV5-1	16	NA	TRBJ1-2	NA	CASSLVQGASVDGYTF	TGCGCCAGCAGCTTGGTACAGGGCGCCTCGGTTGATGGCTACACCTTC
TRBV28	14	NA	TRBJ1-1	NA	CASSLGRMNTEAFF	TGTGCCAGCAGTTTGGGCAGAATGAACACTGAAGCTTTCTTT
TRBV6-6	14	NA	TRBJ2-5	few	CASAHLTTQETQYF	TGTGCCAGCGCTCACCTGACAACACAAGAGACCCAGTACTTC
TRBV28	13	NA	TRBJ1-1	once	CASSTFWSTEAFF	TGTGCCAGCAGTACCTTTTGGAGCACTGAAGCTTTCTTT
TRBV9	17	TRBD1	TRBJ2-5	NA	CASSVDRGGEFEETQYF	TGTGCCAGCAGCGTCGACAGGGGTGGGGAGTTTGAAGAGACCCAGTACTTC
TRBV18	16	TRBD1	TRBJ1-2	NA	CASSPRPQGKRDGYTF	TGTGCCAGCTCACCCCGACCACAGGGGAAAAGGGATGGCTACACCTTC
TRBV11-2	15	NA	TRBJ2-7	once	CASSLEGAGADEQYF	TGTGCCAGCAGCTTAGAAGGTGCAGGGGCGGACGAGCAGTACTTC
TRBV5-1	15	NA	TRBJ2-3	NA	CASTPTAGQADTQYF	TGCGCCAGCACCCCTACGGCAGGGCAGGCAGATACGCAGTATTTT
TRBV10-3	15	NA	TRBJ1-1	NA	CAIKQAASPNTEAFF	TGTGCCATCAAACAGGCTGCAAGCCCGAACACTGAAGCTTTCTTT
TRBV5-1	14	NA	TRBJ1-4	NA	CASSLLQGSEKLFF	TGCGCCAGCAGCTTGCTCCAGGGAAGTGAAAAACTGTTTTTT
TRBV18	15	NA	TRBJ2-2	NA	CASSPRGDSTGELFF	TGTGCCAGCTCACCCCGTGGGGACTCCACCGGGGAGCTGTTTTTT
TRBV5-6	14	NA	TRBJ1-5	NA	CASSRGQFNQPQHF	TGTGCCAGCAGCCGAGGACAGTTCAATCAGCCCCAGCATTTT
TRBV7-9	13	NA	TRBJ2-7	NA	CASSLASSYEQYF	TGTGCCAGCAGCTTAGCGAGTTCCTACGAGCAGTACTTC
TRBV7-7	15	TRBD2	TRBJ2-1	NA	CASSLGLAGSDEQFF	TGTGCCAGCAGCCTGGGACTAGCGGGGAGCGATGAGCAGTTCTTC
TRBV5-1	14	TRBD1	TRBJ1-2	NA	CASTGTGGNYGYTF	TGCGCCAGCACCGGGACAGGGGGGAACTATGGCTACACCTTC
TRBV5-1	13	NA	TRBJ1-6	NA	CASRQDINSPLHF	TGCGCCAGCAGGCAGGACATAAATTCACCCCTCCACTTT
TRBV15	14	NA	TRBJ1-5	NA	CATSEVRVNQPQHF	TGTGCCACCAGCGAGGTGAGAGTTAATCAGCCCCAGCATTTT
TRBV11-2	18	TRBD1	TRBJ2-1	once	CASRSRTGDRGSYNEQFF	TGTGCCAGCAGATCACGAACCGGGGACAGGGGGTCCTACAATGAGCAGTTCTTC
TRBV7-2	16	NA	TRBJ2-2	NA	CASRTQGIGNTGELFF	TGTGCCAGCAGGACCCAGGGAATCGGGAACACCGGGGAGCTGTTTTTT
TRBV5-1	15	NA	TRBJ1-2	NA	CASSYSGQDIYGYTF	TGCGCCAGCAGCTATAGCGGACAAGACATCTATGGCTACACCTTC
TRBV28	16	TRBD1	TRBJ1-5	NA	CASSPMGTGDHQPQHF	TGTGCCAGCAGTCCAATGGGGACAGGGGATCATCAGCCCCAGCATTTT
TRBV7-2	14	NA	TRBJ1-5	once	CASSYPGVSQPQHF	TGTGCCAGCAGCTACCCAGGCGTTTCTCAGCCCCAGCATTTT
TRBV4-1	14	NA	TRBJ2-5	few	CASSQDAGWETQYF	TGCGCCAGCAGCCAAGACGCCGGGTGGGAGACCCAGTACTTC